Reported below is one T cell receptor beta chain. Antigen unknown. The data derive from a study of T cells after posttransplantation cyclophosphamide. Overall study results and limits: Donor-recipient repertoire similarity was low at 1-2 months, rising over year one. Skin or GI-infiltrating T cells shared few TRB sequences with blood. TRB clonality was highly associated with recipient CMV seropositivity and reactivation.

Data came from immunoSEQ multiplex PCR; TCRdb stores just in-frame clones and leaves some out. This table holds 15,000 to 20,000 clones, around 73% found once. Cyclophosphamide on days +3 and +4 followed busulfan-fludarabine conditioning and a marrow graft. Germline V gene lookup returns CDR1 MDHEN and CDR2 SYDVKM. CDR3 length: 14 amino acids. V gave up 7 bases and J gave up 5 bases; unmatched junction bases: 7. The material sequenced was CD8+ T cells sorted from PBMCs, taken 1,700 to 2,000 days after a stem cell transplant with posttransplant cyclophosphamide. The V gene is TRBV28, the J gene TRBJ2-5, with 10 bases matching TRBD2. The receptor comes from a female patient in her 40s who received an allogeneic stem cell transplant from a related donor, was CMV-positive, and had no GVHD. A share of the T cells may be of graft donor origin. This CDR3 reads CASKASGGVETQYF. The DNA of the CDR3 is TGTGCCAGCAAGGCTAGCGGGGGTGTCGAGACCCAGTACTTC.